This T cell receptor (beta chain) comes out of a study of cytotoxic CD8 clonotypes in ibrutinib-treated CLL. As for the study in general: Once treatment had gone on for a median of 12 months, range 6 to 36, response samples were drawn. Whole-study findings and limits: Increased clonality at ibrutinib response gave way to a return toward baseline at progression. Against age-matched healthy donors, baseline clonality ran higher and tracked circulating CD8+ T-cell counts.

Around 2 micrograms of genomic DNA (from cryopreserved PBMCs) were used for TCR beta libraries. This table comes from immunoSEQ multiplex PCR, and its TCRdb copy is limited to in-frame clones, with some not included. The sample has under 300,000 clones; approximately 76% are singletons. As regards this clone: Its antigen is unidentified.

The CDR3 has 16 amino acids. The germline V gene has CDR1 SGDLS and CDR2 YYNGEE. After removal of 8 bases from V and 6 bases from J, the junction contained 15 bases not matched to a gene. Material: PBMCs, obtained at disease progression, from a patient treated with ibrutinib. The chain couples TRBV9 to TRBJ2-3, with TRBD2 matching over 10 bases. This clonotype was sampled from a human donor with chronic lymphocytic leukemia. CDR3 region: CASSQMSGGATDTQYF. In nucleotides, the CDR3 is TGTGCCAGTTCCCAGATGAGCGGGGGGGCTACCGATACGCAGTATTTT.